The sequence of this T cell receptor beta chain was determined in a study of blood T cell repertoires in COVID-19. Study-level information: Samples representing acute and convalescent COVID-19 were sourced from the United States, Italy and Spain. Nucleic acid was either cDNA or gDNA, and it came from T cells, B-cell-depleted T cells, or PBMCs.

TCRdb's table, derived via immunoSEQ multiplex PCR, lists solely in-frame clones and lacks some. The table lists about 410,000 clones, over 75% of them singletons, with less than 2% in the top ten. Trimming took off 4 bases at V and 7 bases at J, with 13 bases between the two ends. CDR1 LNHDA and CDR2 SQIVND come from the germline V gene (reference sequence). CDR3 length equals 13 residues. Sequencing was performed on peripheral blood. The chain couples TRBV19 to TRBJ1-1; D possibly corresponds to TRBD1 (6 bases). The sequence came from a woman aged 40 to 50 with COVID-19, enrolled during active disease. The CDR3 nucleotides read TGTGCCAGTAGTAATGGGACATATGGTGAAGCTTTCTTT. It encodes CASSNGTYGEAFF.